The 18 T cell receptor beta chains below all came from one sample that was sequenced in a study of human T cells and chemical hapten exposure. Time point indicated: healthy volunteer bleed at 2 weeks. Extraction of total RNA was performed on unfractionated whole blood. One entry per CDR3 protein, called by TCRdb with MiXCR from the RACE reads. Among tens of thousands of distinct CDR3 sequences listed, 3.5% to 4.5% were seen once. The material sequenced was whole blood. These receptors originate from a female donor in good health. Some clones in this sample may be carry-over from other donors' samples.

This clonotype was observed at least ten times. The chain carries TRBV20-1 and TRBJ1-2, with D hard to call. From germline, CDR1 is DFQATT and CDR2 SNEGSKA (reference sequence). This CDR3 comprises 12 residues. Trimming took 3 bases from V and 7 from J, leaving 12 bases between them. CDR3 residues: CSASRHDTGYTF. In DNA, the CDR3 is TGCAGTGCTAGTAGGCATGACACTGGCTACACCTTC.

This clonotype was detected ten times or more. The J gene is TRBJ1-1, the V gene TRBV5-6; TRBD1 matches 9 bases. V lost 4 bases, J lost 6 bases, and 13 bases stayed unmatched. This CDR3 is 16 amino acids long. Germline CDR1 reads SGHDT; CDR2 reads YYEEEE. The CDR3 DNA follows: TGTGCCAGCAGCGCAAACTCCGGGACAGGGTGGTCTGAAGCTTTCTTT. Translation gives CASSANSGTGWSEAFF.

This clonotype was recorded at least ten times. CDR3 in DNA: TGTGCCAGCAGCTTAGAGGACTACAAAGAGACCCAGTACTTC. It yields the protein CASSLEDYKETQYF. This chain uses TRBV13 with TRBJ2-5, with a weak D call TRBD2 (6 bases). There are 14 residues in the CDR3. CDR1 is PRHDT and CDR2 is FYEKMQ in the germline V gene (reference sequence). With 1 base removed from V and 3 bases from J, the gap between germline ends came to 9 bases.

This clonotype has ten or more counts. The chain has TRBV7-2 and TRBJ1-1; D is possibly TRBD1 (5 bases). Germline V CDR1 and CDR2: SGHTA, FQGNSA. With 0 bases removed from V and 3 bases from J, the gap between germline ends came to 8 bases. CDR3 size: 14 residues. In nucleotides, the CDR3 is TGTGCCAGCAGCTTAGCGAGAGGGGACACTGAAGCTTTCTTT. Protein sequence: CASSLARGDTEAFF.

The chain recombines TRBV10-3 with TRBJ1-1, with D possibly TRBD1 on 6 matching bases. Between the trimmed V and J ends, which lost 2 bases and 5 bases, there was a span of 12 bases. The length of the CDR3 is 14 residues. Germline CDR1 is ENHRY and CDR2 is SYGVKD. Here the CDR3 DNA reads TGTGCCATCAGTGAGGGGGGCGGGAGAACTGAAGCTTTCTTT. The encoded protein is CAISEGGGRTEAFF.

This clonotype was seen repeatedly, ten times or more. This sequence joins TRBV25-1 and TRBJ2-2, with TRBD1 identical over 7 bases. The trim removed 6 bases at V and 2 bases at J, leaving 12 bases unmatched. This CDR3 spans 17 amino acids. Germline-derived CDR1 and CDR2 are MGHDK and SYGVNS. CDR3 sequence reads: CASSPHQGQLNTGELFF. The CDR3 DNA reads as TGTGCCAGCAGCCCGCACCAGGGACAGCTCAACACCGGGGAGCTGTTTTTT.

The rearrangement joins TRBV6-1 to TRBJ1-5, with no clear D. Trimming removed 2 bases from V and 3 bases from J, with 8 bases in between. The CDR3 has 14 residues. The germline CDR1 and CDR2 sequences are MNHNS and SASEGT. The CDR3 loop reads CASSESGDNQPQHF. In DNA form, the CDR3 reads TGTGCCAGCAGTGAATCCGGGGACAATCAGCCCCAGCATTTT.

This clonotype was picked up many times. The gene calls are TRBV5-1 and TRBJ1-2; D unclear. CDR3 length: 14 amino acids. Looked up from germline, CDR1 is SGHRS and CDR2 is YFSETQ. V gave up 3 bases and J gave up 4 bases, with 13 bases separating them. This CDR3 reads CASSSKTDSYGYTF. In DNA form, the CDR3 reads TGCGCCAGCAGCTCTAAAACAGACTCCTATGGCTACACCTTC. Looking up the rest from reference TRBV5-1 and TRBJ1-2 gives the full variable domain: KAGVTQTPRYLIKTRGQQVTLSCSPISGHRSVSWYQQTPGQGLQFLFEYFSETQRNKGNFPGRFSGRQFSNSRSEMNVSTLELGDSALYLCASSSKTDSYGYTFGSGTRLTVV.

This clonotype came up many times. The chain links TRBV20-1 to TRBJ2-1; 10 bases fit TRBD2. J lost 3 bases, V lost 6 bases, and 11 bases had no gene match. The CDR3 is 16 residues long. Germline CDR1 DFQATT, CDR2 SNEGSKA (reference sequence). The CDR3 is CSATPGLAAGYNEQFF. The CDR3 coding sequence is TGCAGTGCCACACCCGGACTAGCGGCGGGCTACAATGAGCAGTTCTTC.

This clonotype was detected ten times or more. The rearrangement uses TRBV7-2 and TRBJ1-5, with D unresolved. The germline V gene encodes CDR1 SGHTA and CDR2 FQGNSA. CDR3 size: 13 residues. The V and J ends lost 2 bases and 3 bases respectively, with 5 bases between them. The CDR3 loop is CASSLLTNQPQHF. CDR3 sequence (DNA): TGTGCCAGCAGCTTACTCACCAATCAGCCCCAGCATTTT.

In this sample, this clonotype turned up a few times. The V call is TRBV7-2, the J call TRBJ1-4; perhaps TRBD1 as D (5 bases). Germline V lookup: CDR1 SGHTA, CDR2 FQGNSA. The CDR3 runs 15 residues. V lost 1 base to trimming and J lost 8 bases, with 14 bases between them. CDR3 in amino acids: CASSLDPREGEKLFF. In DNA form, the CDR3 reads TGTGCCAGCAGCTTAGATCCCAGGGAGGGGGAAAAACTGTTTTTT.

The table lists this clonotype with a few counts. The chain recombines TRBV20-1 with TRBJ2-3; D is undetermined. Germline V lookup: CDR1 DFQATT, CDR2 SNEGSKA (reference sequence). CDR3 length: 13 amino acids. The V end was cut by 4 bases, the J end by 4 bases, with 12 bases between. Here the CDR3 DNA reads TGCAGTGCTAACGATCCCCAGGCAGATACGCAGTATTTT. Translated, it gives CSANDPQADTQYF.

This clonotype was observed many times. The V call is TRBV6-1, the J call TRBJ2-7, with 8 bases that match TRBD2. The CDR3 length is 16 residues. Germline lookup yields CDR1 MNHNS and CDR2 SASEGT. J gave up 6 bases and V 4 bases, and 14 bases lay outside the gene matches. The CDR3 reads CASSAAGGVGFGEQYF. The CDR3 DNA is TGTGCCAGCAGTGCGGCCGGGGGGGTAGGGTTTGGCGAGCAGTACTTC.

The V call is TRBV7-2, the J call TRBJ1-5; no clear D. Germline V lookup: CDR1 SGHTA, CDR2 FQGNSA. The CDR3 runs to 14 residues. V was cut by 1 base and J by 0 bases, with 4 bases left in between. CDR3 amino acids: CASSLEYSNQPQHF. The CDR3 DNA is TGTGCCAGCAGCTTAGAATATAGCAATCAGCCCCAGCATTTT.

This clonotype was recorded many times. V and J are TRBV6-2 or TRBV6-3 and TRBJ1-5; 8 positions agree with TRBD1. The CDR3 spans 18 residues. After removal of 2 bases from V and 4 bases from J, the junction contained 13 bases not matched to a gene. CDR1 is MNHEY and CDR2 is SVGEGT in the germline V gene. The CDR3 sequence is CASSYPATRDRPNQPQHF. In nucleotides, the CDR3 is TGTGCCAGCAGTTACCCTGCCACCCGGGACAGGCCTAATCAGCCCCAGCATTTT.

The chain has TRBV7-8 and TRBJ1-5; D uncertain. Germline V gives CDR1 SGHVS, CDR2 FQNEAQ. The CDR3 has 17 amino acids. The V end lost 0 bases, the J end lost 1 base, and 13 bases lay between the germline ends. The CDR3 DNA follows: TGTGCCAGCAGCTTAGCGTCTAGGGCTTCGAGCAATCAGCCCCAGCATTTT. This translates into CASSLASRASSNQPQHF.

This clonotype appeared many times. CDR3 in amino acids: CASSLGASGDSYEQYF. In nucleotides, the CDR3 is TGCGCCAGCAGCTTGGGCGCTAGCGGGGACTCCTACGAGCAGTACTTC. The chain has TRBV5-1 and TRBJ2-7, with 9 bases aligning to TRBD2. Per germline, CDR1 SGHRS and CDR2 YFSETQ. Trimming removed 0 bases from V and 0 bases from J; junction bases left unmatched: 4. The CDR3 loop spans 16 amino acids.

This clonotype was picked up many times. V and J are TRBV7-9 and TRBJ2-1, with D tentatively TRBD1 (6 bases). Germline values: CDR1 SEHNR, CDR2 FQNEAQ (reference sequence). The CDR3 runs to 15 residues. Trimming cost V 5 bases and J 3 bases, with 14 bases left between them. The CDR3 DNA follows: TGTGCCAGCAGCGAGGCCGGGACAAACTACAATGAGCAGTTCTTC. It translates to CASSEAGTNYNEQFF.